Presented here are 13 T cell receptor beta chains from one specimen sequenced in a study of blood T cell repertoires in COVID-19. Data came from immunoSEQ multiplex PCR; TCRdb stores just in-frame clones and leaves some out. The sample consists of a few hundred thousand clones, about 88% of them appearing once. Sequencing was carried out using peripheral blood. The receptors stem from a woman in her fifties or sixties with acute or convalescent COVID-19.

The chain is built from TRBV5-1 and TRBJ2-7, with D maybe TRBD1 (5 bases). V lost 0 bases, J lost 7 bases, and 17 bases lay in between. The CDR3 is 15 amino acids. Germline V gene lookup returns CDR1 SGHRS and CDR2 YFSETQ. In DNA, the CDR3 is TGCGCCAGCAGCTTGGAAGGCGCGGTCCCAGGGGAGCAGTACTTC. Protein sequence: CASSLEGAVPGEQYF. The whole variable domain, remainder taken from reference TRBV5-1 and TRBJ2-7, is KAGVTQTPRYLIKTRGQQVTLSCSPISGHRSVSWYQQTPGQGLQFLFEYFSETQRNKGNFPGRFSGRQFSNSRSEMNVSTLELGDSALYLCASSLEGAVPGEQYFGPGTRLTVT.

The J gene is TRBJ1-1, the V gene TRBV2; TRBD1 matches 7 bases. V was pared by 4 bases and J by 2 bases, with 1 base of the junction left unmatched. The CDR3 length is 13 residues. CDR1 is SNHLY, CDR2 FYNNEI, per germline. The DNA of the CDR3 is TGTGCCAGCAGTGGACAGGGTAACACTGAAGCTTTCTTT. Translation: CASSGQGNTEAFF.

This chain links TRBV18 with TRBJ1-1; D is uncertain. V was trimmed by 2 bases and J by 7 bases, leaving 11 bases between them. The CDR3 is made up of 13 amino acids. CDR1 and CDR2 (germline): KGHSH, LQKENI. CDR3 amino acids: CASSPAGEGEAFF. Here the CDR3 DNA reads TGTGCCAGCTCACCAGCCGGGGAAGGTGAAGCTTTCTTT.

The V call is TRBV4-1, the J call TRBJ2-2, with 7 nucleotides matching TRBD1. The J segment lost 6 bases and the V segment lost 1 base, leaving 5 bases of the junction unmatched. The CDR3 is 15 amino acids. From germline, CDR1 is MGHRA and CDR2 YSYEKL. As DNA, the CDR3 is TGCGCCAGCAGCCAAGGACAGGGTAGCGCCGGGGAGCTGTTTTTT. It is translated as CASSQGQGSAGELFF.

V and J are TRBV5-1 and TRBJ1-5; 7 bases align to TRBD1. Losses at the gene ends were 4 bases for V and 4 bases for J; bases not matched to a gene: 5. CDR1 SGHRS and CDR2 YFSETQ come from the germline V gene. This CDR3 has 14 residues. The CDR3 coding sequence is TGCGCCAGCAGCCCGGGACAGCTAAATCAGCCCCAGCATTTT. Residues: CASSPGQLNQPQHF.

The chain recombines TRBV28 with TRBJ1-1; the match to TRBD1 covers 8 bases. CDR3 size: 17 residues. Per the germline V gene, CDR1 is MDHEN and CDR2 is SYDVKM. Germline trimming cut 1 base from V and 0 bases from J; bases unmatched to any gene: 7. The CDR3 protein is CASSLFNRGLVNTEAFF. Here the CDR3 DNA reads TGTGCCAGCAGTTTATTTAACAGGGGGTTGGTGAACACTGAAGCTTTCTTT.

CDR3 sequence reads: CASSLETSVDEQYF. The CDR3 DNA sequence: TGTGCCAGCAGCTTGGAGACTAGCGTCGACGAGCAGTACTTC. This chain links TRBV5-8 with TRBJ2-7; 8 bases fit TRBD2. V lost 0 bases and J lost 5; bases outside the gene matches: 4. Germline values: CDR1 SGHTS, CDR2 YDEGEE. This CDR3 comprises 14 residues.

This chain connects TRBV29-1 to TRBJ1-5; maybe TRBD1 (6 bases). The CDR3 sequence is 12 residues long. The germline CDR1 and CDR2 sequences are SQVTM and ANQGSEA. V was cut by 6 bases and J by 13 bases, with 19 bases left in between. The CDR3 is CSVDILRDTQHF. DNA for the CDR3: TGCAGCGTGGACATCCTCCGGGACACTCAGCATTTT.

The chain joins TRBV7-9 to TRBJ2-7; 7 nucleotides line up with TRBD2. The germline CDR1 and CDR2 sequences are SEHNR and FQNEAQ (reference sequence). The CDR3 has 14 amino acids. J gave up 3 bases and V 5 bases, and 7 bases lay outside the gene matches. The CDR3 here is CASSTAGVVYEQYF. For the CDR3, the DNA is TGTGCCAGCAGCACCGCGGGGGTTGTCTACGAGCAGTACTTC.

The chain carries TRBV7-8 and TRBJ2-2, with D perhaps matching TRBD2 (6 bases). Germline values: CDR1 SGHVS, CDR2 FQNEAQ. The V and J ends lost 0 bases and 1 base respectively, with 12 bases between them. The CDR3 spans 17 residues. The CDR3 loop is CASSLARGYLNTGELFF. DNA for the CDR3: TGTGCCAGCAGCTTAGCGCGGGGCTATTTGAACACCGGGGAGCTGTTTTTT.

This chain links TRBV29-1 with TRBJ2-4; a possible D gene is TRBD1 (6 bases). The V and J ends lost 4 bases and 2 bases respectively, with 15 bases between them. CDR1 SQVTM and CDR2 ANQGSEA come from the germline V gene. The CDR3 has 15 residues. Written as DNA, the CDR3 is TGCAGCGTTGGGGCCCCAACAGGGACCAAAAACATTCAGTACTTC. Its translation is CSVGAPTGTKNIQYF. The full variable domain, in which reference TRBV29-1 and TRBJ2-4 provide the parts outside the CDR3, is SAVISQKPSRDICQRGTSLTIQCQVDSQVTMMFWYRQQPGQSLTLIATANQGSEATYESGFVIDKFPISRPNLTFSTLTVSNMSPEDSSIYLCSVGAPTGTKNIQYFGAGTRLSVL.

The chain links TRBV18 to TRBJ2-1; 8 nucleotides match TRBD2. Per germline, CDR1 KGHSH and CDR2 LQKENI. CDR3 length: 16 amino acids. The ends lost 4 bases at V and 0 bases at J; junction bases unmatched: 5. CDR3 sequence: CASSLQLADSYNEQFF. CDR3 bases: TGTGCCAGCTCACTCCAACTAGCGGACTCCTACAATGAGCAGTTCTTC.

The chain links TRBV5-1 to TRBJ2-6; tentatively, D is TRBD1 (6 bases). V was cut by 4 bases and J by 0 bases, with 14 bases left in between. This CDR3 region has 17 residues. The germline CDR1 and CDR2 sequences are SGHRS and YFSETQ. The CDR3 sequence: CASSPGTGLSGANVLTF. CDR3 bases: TGCGCCAGCAGCCCGGGAACAGGGCTCTCTGGGGCCAACGTCCTGACTTTC.